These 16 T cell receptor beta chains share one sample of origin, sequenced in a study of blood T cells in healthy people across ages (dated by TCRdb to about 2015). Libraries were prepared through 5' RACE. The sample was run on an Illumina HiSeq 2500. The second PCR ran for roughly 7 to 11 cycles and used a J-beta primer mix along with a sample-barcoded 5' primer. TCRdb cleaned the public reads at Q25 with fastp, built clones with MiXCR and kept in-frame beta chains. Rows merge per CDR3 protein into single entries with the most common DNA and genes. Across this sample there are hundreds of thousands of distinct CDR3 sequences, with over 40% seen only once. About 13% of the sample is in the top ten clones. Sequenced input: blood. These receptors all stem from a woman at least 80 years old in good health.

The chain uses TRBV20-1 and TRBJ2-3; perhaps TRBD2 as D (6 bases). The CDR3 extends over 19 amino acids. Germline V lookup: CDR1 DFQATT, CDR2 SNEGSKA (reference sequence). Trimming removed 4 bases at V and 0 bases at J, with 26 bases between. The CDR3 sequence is CSANPPPDRRALSTDTQYF. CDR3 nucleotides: TGCAGTGCTAACCCACCACCGGATAGGAGGGCCCTTAGCACAGATACGCAGTATTTT.

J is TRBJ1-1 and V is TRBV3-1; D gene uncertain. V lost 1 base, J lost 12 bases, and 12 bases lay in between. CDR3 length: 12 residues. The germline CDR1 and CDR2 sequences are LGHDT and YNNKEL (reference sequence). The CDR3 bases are TGTGCCAGCAGCCAAGGGAGCCTGGGGTCTTTCTTT. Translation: CASSQGSLGSFF. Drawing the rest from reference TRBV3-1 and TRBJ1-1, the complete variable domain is DTAVSQTPKYLVTQMGNDKSIKCEQNLGHDTMYWYKQDSKKFLKIMFSYNNKELIINETVPNRFSPKSPDKAHLNLHINSLELGDSAVYFCASSQGSLGSFFGQGTRLTVV.

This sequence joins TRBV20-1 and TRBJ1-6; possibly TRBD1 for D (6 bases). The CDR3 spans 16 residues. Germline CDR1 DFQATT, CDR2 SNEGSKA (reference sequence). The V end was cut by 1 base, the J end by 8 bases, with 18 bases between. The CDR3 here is CSARVGGRLGDSPLHF. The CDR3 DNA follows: TGCAGTGCTAGAGTGGGGGGGCGGCTAGGGGATTCACCCCTCCACTTT.

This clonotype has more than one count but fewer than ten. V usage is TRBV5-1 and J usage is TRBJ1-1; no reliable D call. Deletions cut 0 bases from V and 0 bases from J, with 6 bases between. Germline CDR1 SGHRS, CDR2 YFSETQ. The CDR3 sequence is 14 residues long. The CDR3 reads CASSLDGLNTEAFF. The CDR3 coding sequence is TGCGCCAGCAGCTTGGACGGATTGAACACTGAAGCTTTCTTT.

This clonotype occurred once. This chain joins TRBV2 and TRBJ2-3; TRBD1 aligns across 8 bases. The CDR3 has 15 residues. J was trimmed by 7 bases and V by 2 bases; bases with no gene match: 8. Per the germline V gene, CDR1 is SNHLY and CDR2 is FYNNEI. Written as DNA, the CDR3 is TGTGCCAGCAGTGAACAGTCAGGGGGCCTCTATACGCAGTATTTT. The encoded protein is CASSEQSGGLYTQYF.

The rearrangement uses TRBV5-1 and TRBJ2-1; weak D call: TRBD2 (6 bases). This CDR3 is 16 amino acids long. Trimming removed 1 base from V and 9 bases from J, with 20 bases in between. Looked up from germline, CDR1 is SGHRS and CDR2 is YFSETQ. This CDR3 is CASSLRRLESLPEQFF. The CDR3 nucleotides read TGCGCCAGCAGCTTGCGAAGACTAGAAAGTCTCCCTGAGCAGTTCTTC.

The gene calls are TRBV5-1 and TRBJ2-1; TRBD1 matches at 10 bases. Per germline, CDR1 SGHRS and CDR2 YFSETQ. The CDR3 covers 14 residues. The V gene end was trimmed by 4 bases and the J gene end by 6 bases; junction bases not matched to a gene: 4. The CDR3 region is CASSGRTGGNEQFF. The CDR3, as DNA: TGCGCCAGCAGCGGACGGACAGGGGGCAATGAGCAGTTCTTC.

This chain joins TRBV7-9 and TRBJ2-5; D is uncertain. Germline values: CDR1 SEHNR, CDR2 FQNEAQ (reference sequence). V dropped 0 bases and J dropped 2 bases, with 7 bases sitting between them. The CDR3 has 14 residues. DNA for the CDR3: TGTGCCAGCAGCTTAGCGACAAGTCAAGAGACCCAGTACTTC. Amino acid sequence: CASSLATSQETQYF.

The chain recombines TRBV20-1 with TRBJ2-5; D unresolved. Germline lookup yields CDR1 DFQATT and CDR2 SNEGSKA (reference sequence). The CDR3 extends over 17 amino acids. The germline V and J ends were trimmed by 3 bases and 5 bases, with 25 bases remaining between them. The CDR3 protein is CSASDIRAFEGRETQYF. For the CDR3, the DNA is TGCAGTGCTAGTGATATTAGGGCTTTCGAAGGTCGCGAGACCCAGTACTTC.

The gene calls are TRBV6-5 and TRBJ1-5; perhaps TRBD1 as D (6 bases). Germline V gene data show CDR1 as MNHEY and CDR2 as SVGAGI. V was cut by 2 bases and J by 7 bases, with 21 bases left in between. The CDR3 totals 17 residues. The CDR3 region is CASSYKGVSSNPQPQHF. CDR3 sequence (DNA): TGTGCCAGCAGTTACAAGGGGGTGTCGTCTAATCCGCAGCCCCAGCATTTT.

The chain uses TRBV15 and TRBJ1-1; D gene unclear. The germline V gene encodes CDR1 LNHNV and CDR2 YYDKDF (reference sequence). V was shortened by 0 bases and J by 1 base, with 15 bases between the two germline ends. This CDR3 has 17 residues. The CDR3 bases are TGTGCCACCAGCAGAGATAGAGGGTCCAGAGCGAACACTGAAGCTTTCTTT. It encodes CATSRDRGSRANTEAFF.

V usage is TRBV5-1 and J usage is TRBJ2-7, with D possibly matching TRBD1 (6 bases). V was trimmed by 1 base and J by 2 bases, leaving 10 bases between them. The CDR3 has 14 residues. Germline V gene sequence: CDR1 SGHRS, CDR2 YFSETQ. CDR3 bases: TGCGCCAGCAGCTTGCAGGGGTTGCCCTACGAGCAGTACTTC. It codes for CASSLQGLPYEQYF.

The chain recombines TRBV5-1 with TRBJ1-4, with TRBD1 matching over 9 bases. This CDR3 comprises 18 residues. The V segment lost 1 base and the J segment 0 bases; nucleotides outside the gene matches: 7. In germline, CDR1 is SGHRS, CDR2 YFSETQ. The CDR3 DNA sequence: TGCGCCAGCAGCTTGATTTTACGGACAGGGGCAACTAATGAAAAACTGTTTTTT. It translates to CASSLILRTGATNEKLFF.

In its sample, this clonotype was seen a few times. The DNA of the CDR3 is TGCAGCGTTGCGAGTCAGGATGGGAAGACTGAAGCTTTCTTT. It specifies CSVASQDGKTEAFF. This chain joins TRBV29-1 and TRBJ1-1; the D is unclear. Germline V gene data show CDR1 as SQVTM and CDR2 as ANQGSEA. V was clipped by 4 bases and J by 5 bases, with 17 bases between them. CDR3 size: 14 residues. Using reference TRBV29-1 and TRBJ1-1 for the parts outside the CDR3, the full variable domain is SAVISQKPSRDICQRGTSLTIQCQVDSQVTMMFWYRQQPGQSLTLIATANQGSEATYESGFVIDKFPISRPNLTFSTLTVSNMSPEDSSIYLCSVASQDGKTEAFFGQGTRLTVV.

The CDR3 region has the DNA TGCAGCGTTGCGCGACAGGAGAACTACGAGCAGTACTTC. Its translation is CSVARQENYEQYF. The rearrangement joins TRBV29-1 to TRBJ2-5; a possible D gene is TRBD1 (6 bases). The tail of the sequence fits TRBJ2-7 better, so the J call may be wrong. CDR3 length equals 13 residues. Germline assignment: CDR1 SQVTM and CDR2 ANQGSEA.

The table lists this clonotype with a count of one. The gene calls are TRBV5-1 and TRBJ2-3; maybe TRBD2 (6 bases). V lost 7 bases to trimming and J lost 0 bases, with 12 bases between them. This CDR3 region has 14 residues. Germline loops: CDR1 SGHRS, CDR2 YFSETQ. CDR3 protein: CASCVEGSTDTQYF. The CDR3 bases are TGCGCCAGCTGCGTGGAGGGTAGCACAGATACGCAGTATTTT.